A single sample gave rise to the 9 T cell receptor beta chains below, sequenced in a study of blood T cell repertoires in COVID-19. Method: immunoSEQ multiplex PCR; TCRdb's copy keeps in-frame clones and lacks some. There are some 250,000 clones in the sample; over 80% occur only once, and approximately 30% lies in the top ten. The sample comprised peripheral blood. The receptor set was obtained from a middle-aged man with acute or convalescent COVID-19.

J is TRBJ2-1 and V is TRBV7-9; the D gene is possibly TRBD1 (6 bases). The CDR3 length is 15 residues. Germline V gives CDR1 SEHNR, CDR2 FQNEAQ (reference sequence). The V end lost 2 bases, the J end lost 3 bases, and 11 bases lay between the germline ends. The CDR3 bases are TGTGCCAGCAGCTTATCAGGGGCTTACTACAATGAGCAGTTCTTC. Its translation: CASSLSGAYYNEQFF.

The genes are TRBV3-1 (or the pseudogene TRBV3-2) and TRBJ2-1; tentatively, D is TRBD1 (6 bases). Per germline, CDR1 LGHDT and CDR2 YNNKEL (reference sequence). The CDR3 length is 15 residues. Between the trimmed V and J ends, which lost 8 bases and 4 bases, there was a span of 18 bases. CDR3 protein: CASSPNLGAYNEQFF. The CDR3 bases are TGTGCCAGCTCCCCTAACCTGGGGGCGTACAATGAGCAGTTCTTC.

V gene TRBV3-1 (or the pseudogene TRBV3-2) combines with J gene TRBJ2-7; 8 bases match TRBD2. Germline lookup yields CDR1 LGHDT and CDR2 YNNKEL (reference sequence). The CDR3 covers 15 residues. V lost 4 bases to trimming and J lost 2 bases; unmatched junction nucleotides: 7. CDR3 nucleotide sequence: TGTGCCAGCAGCCCTTATTTAGCGGGGCCCTACGAGCAGTACTTC. Translation gives CASSPYLAGPYEQYF.

The rearrangement joins TRBV15 to TRBJ1-2, with 9 bases aligning to TRBD1. CDR3 size: 16 residues. The trim removed 0 bases at V and 8 bases at J, leaving 10 bases unmatched. The germline CDR1 and CDR2 sequences are LNHNV and YYDKDF (reference sequence). Here the CDR3 DNA reads TGTGCCACCAGCAGAGATGATTCCGGGACAGGGACCGGCTACACCTTC. This sequence encodes CATSRDDSGTGTGYTF.

The rearrangement joins TRBV4-1 to TRBJ2-7, with 7 bases lining up with TRBD2. The CDR3 loop spans 16 amino acids. J was trimmed by 3 bases and V by 1 base; bases with no gene match: 9. Germline CDR1 and CDR2: MGHRA and YSYEKL. CDR3 in DNA: TGCGCCAGCAGCCAAGCCTGGCGTGGGGGGGGCTACGAGCAGTACTTC. It is translated as CASSQAWRGGGYEQYF.

This clone has more than one count but fewer than ten. The CDR3 nucleotides read TGTGCCAGCAGTCAAACGGGCGGGGGTCATACTGAAGCTTTCTTT. This gives the protein CASSQTGGGHTEAFF. V usage is TRBV6-2 or TRBV6-3 and J usage is TRBJ1-1, with a possible D match to TRBD1 (5 bases). V shed 5 bases and J shed 5 bases, with 18 bases lying between them. Germline CDR1 and CDR2: MNHEY and SVGEGT. The CDR3 has 15 residues.

V usage is TRBV28 and J usage is TRBJ2-7; tentatively, D is TRBD1 (6 bases). This CDR3 region has 13 residues. Germline V gene lookup returns CDR1 MDHEN and CDR2 SYDVKM. Trimming cost V 8 bases and J 3 bases, with 14 bases left between them. The CDR3 region has the DNA TGTGCCAGCTGGACAGCCCAAGACTACGAGCAGTACTTC. This translates into CASWTAQDYEQYF.

This chain links TRBV15 with TRBJ1-1, with unresolved D. The V end was cut by 0 bases, the J end by 1 base, with 9 bases between. CDR1 is LNHNV, CDR2 YYDKDF, per germline (reference sequence). The CDR3 covers 15 residues. The CDR3 loop reads CATSRDLGGNTEAFF. The CDR3 nucleotides are TGTGCCACCAGCAGAGATTTAGGCGGGAACACTGAAGCTTTCTTT.

This chain links TRBV4-1 with TRBJ2-1, with TRBD2 matching over 7 bases. Germline-derived CDR1 and CDR2 are MGHRA and YSYEKL. J gave up 9 bases and V 0 bases, and 2 bases lay outside the gene matches. The CDR3 spans 13 residues. In DNA form, the CDR3 reads TGCGCCAGCAGCCAAGATTTAGCGGGTGAGCAGTTCTTC. It codes for CASSQDLAGEQFF.